Listed below are T cell receptor beta chains from one sample, sequenced in a study of lymphopenia after photon versus proton radiotherapy. The method was immunoSEQ multiplex PCR; TCRdb's version includes in-frame clones alone and lacks a portion of them. Of 30,000 to 40,000 clones listed, 84% were seen once; the top ten hold more than 14%. This material consisted of peripheral blood, taken from a patient treated with proton-based radiotherapy. These TCRs come from a woman in her seventies with pancreatic cancer. The CDR3 runs from the conserved cysteine through the conserved F or W. The D gene is left open where the match is weak. Size values are once, few and many counts, or a class for expanded clones, and some rows have none.

J: TRBJ1-3
size: few
V: TRBV9
D: -
DNA: TGTGCCAGCAGCGAACGACAGAGAACCTCTGGAAACACCATATATTTT
CDR3: CASSERQRTSGNTIYF

J: TRBJ1-6
size: -
V: TRBV6-4
D: -
DNA: TGTGCCAGCAGTGACTCTGGGGGTTGGGGTTCACCCCTCCACTTT
CDR3: CASSDSGGWGSPLHF

J: TRBJ1-3
size: few
V: TRBV28
D: TRBD1
DNA: TGTGCCAGCAGTTTATGGACAGGGAGCGCTGGAAACACCATATATTTT
CDR3: CASSLWTGSAGNTIYF

J: TRBJ1-5
size: -
V: TRBV5-8
D: TRBD1
DNA: TGTGCCAGCAGCCAGGGCTTCGGGACAGGGATTAATCAGCCCCAGCATTTT
CDR3: CASSQGFGTGINQPQHF

J: TRBJ1-5
size: medium-sized
V: TRBV6-1
D: -
DNA: TGTGCCAGCAGTGAAGGAGTAAGGGCAGGGGATGCTCAGCCCCAGCATTTT
CDR3: CASSEGVRAGDAQPQHF

J: TRBJ2-1
size: -
V: TRBV4-3
D: TRBD2
DNA: TGCGCCAGCAGCCAAGATTGGGGGACTAGCAGGAACAATGAGCAGTTCTTC
CDR3: CASSQDWGTSRNNEQFF

J: TRBJ1-6
size: -
V: TRBV7-8
D: TRBD1
DNA: TGTGCCAGCAACCCGGGACAGGCGTTTTCACCCCTCCACTTT
CDR3: CASNPGQAFSPLHF

J: TRBJ1-1
size: -
V: TRBV7-6
D: -
DNA: TGTGCCAGCAGCTTAGATTGTATTTGTACAGGGAATTTCCCCCCTGCCGAGCAAAGAGCTTTCTTT
CDR3: CASSLDCICTGNFPPAEQRAFF

J: TRBJ2-7
size: -
V: TRBV19
D: -
DNA: TGTGCCAGTAGTATGCTTACCGTCGGCCCCTACGAGCAGTACTTC
CDR3: CASSMLTVGPYEQYF

J: TRBJ1-3
size: -
V: TRBV11-2
D: -
DNA: TGTGCCAGCAGCTTCAGGGGCGGAGGAAACACCATATATTTT
CDR3: CASSFRGGGNTIYF

J: TRBJ2-2
size: -
V: TRBV7-6
D: -
DNA: TGTGCCAGCATCAGGGGCAGAGAGAACACCGGGGAGCTGTTTTTT
CDR3: CASIRGRENTGELFF

J: TRBJ2-7
size: -
V: TRBV14
D: TRBD2
DNA: TGTGCCAGCAGCCAACCGGGACTAGCGATTCACGAGCAGTACTTC
CDR3: CASSQPGLAIHEQYF

J: TRBJ1-5
size: once
V: TRBV7-9
D: -
DNA: TGTGCCAGCAGCGGAGGGGGAAGCAATCAGCCCCAGCATTTT
CDR3: CASSGGGSNQPQHF

J: TRBJ1-6
size: few
V: TRBV4-2
D: -
DNA: TGTGCCAGCAGCCAAGAGGGGTCACCCCTCCACTTT
CDR3: CASSQEGSPLHF

J: TRBJ2-7
size: -
V: TRBV27
D: -
DNA: TGTGCCAGCAGTTTAACTCCCGACACCTACGAGCAGTACTTC
CDR3: CASSLTPDTYEQYF

J: TRBJ2-1
size: -
V: TRBV19
D: TRBD2
DNA: TGTGCCAGTAGTATTATACTCGGGACTAGCGGGAGGACTGAGCAGTTCTTC
CDR3: CASSIILGTSGRTEQFF

J: TRBJ1-4
size: -
V: TRBV5-1
D: -
DNA: TGCGCCAGCAGCCCGCAGGCAACTAATGAAAAACTGTTTTTT
CDR3: CASSPQATNEKLFF

J: TRBJ2-7
size: -
V: TRBV5-1
D: TRBD1
DNA: TGCGCCAGCAGCTTGGAACAGGGGTTCGAGCAGTACTTC
CDR3: CASSLEQGFEQYF

J: TRBJ2-1
size: -
V: TRBV28
D: -
DNA: TGTGCCAGCAGTTTCCAGGGCTATGAGCAGTTCTTC
CDR3: CASSFQGYEQFF

J: TRBJ1-1
size: -
V: TRBV5-1
D: -
DNA: TGCGCCAGCCGACCACCTGACCTGACAGTAAACACTGAAGCTTTCTTT
CDR3: CASRPPDLTVNTEAFF

J: TRBJ2-5
size: few
V: TRBV28
D: TRBD1
DNA: TGTGCCAGCAGTCACGCTGGGGGACAGGGTTTGGAGACCCAGTACTTC
CDR3: CASSHAGGQGLETQYF

J: TRBJ2-7
size: -
V: TRBV7-2
D: TRBD1
DNA: TGTGCCAGCAGACAAGGACAGGGAGCCGCTTCCTACGAGCAGTACTTC
CDR3: CASRQGQGAASYEQYF

J: TRBJ1-2
size: -
V: TRBV19
D: -
DNA: TGTGCCAGTAGCGTGGGGGTGCGAGGCTACACCTTC
CDR3: CASSVGVRGYTF

J: TRBJ2-1
size: -
V: TRBV7-9
D: TRBD2
DNA: TGTGCCAGCAGCTTTTATCTTGGGACTAGCGAGATCTCCTACAATGAGCAGTTCTTC
CDR3: CASSFYLGTSEISYNEQFF

J: TRBJ2-7
size: -
V: TRBV7-9
D: TRBD1
DNA: TGTGCCAGCAGCTCACCCGCGGGACAGGGCACGGGGCAGTACTTC
CDR3: CASSSPAGQGTGQYF

J: TRBJ1-2
size: few
V: TRBV9
D: -
DNA: TGTGCCAGCAATAGAGCTAACTATGGCTACACCTTC
CDR3: CASNRANYGYTF

J: TRBJ2-1
size: -
V: TRBV7-8
D: -
DNA: TGTGCCAGCAGCTTAGCGAAGGCAGGGGCCCCCTACAATGAGCAGTTCTTC
CDR3: CASSLAKAGAPYNEQFF

J: TRBJ1-2
size: -
V: TRBV2
D: -
DNA: TGTGCCAGCAGTGAATCAGGGTACTATGGCTACACCTTC
CDR3: CASSESGYYGYTF

J: TRBJ2-1
size: -
V: TRBV7-2
D: -
DNA: TGTGCCAGCAGCTTTCAACAGGGTATTAAGTTCTTC
CDR3: CASSFQQGIKFF

J: TRBJ1-4
size: -
V: TRBV6-5
D: -
DNA: TGTGCCAGCAGTTACTCTGGAGGGAATGAAAAACTGTTTTTT
CDR3: CASSYSGGNEKLFF

J: TRBJ2-1
size: -
V: TRBV7-3
D: -
DNA: TGTGCCAGCAGCTTAGCGACCGGCCAGGCCAATGAGCAGTTCTTC
CDR3: CASSLATGQANEQFF

J: TRBJ2-5
size: -
V: TRBV5-1
D: TRBD2
DNA: TGCGCCAGCAGCTTGGCCCGACTAGCGGGCAACCAAGAGACCCAGTACTTC
CDR3: CASSLARLAGNQETQYF

J: TRBJ2-7
size: -
V: TRBV5-1
D: TRBD1
DNA: TGCGCCAGCAGCGTGGGACAGGAGATTTCCTACGAGCAGTACTTC
CDR3: CASSVGQEISYEQYF

J: TRBJ1-1
size: -
V: TRBV6-5
D: -
DNA: TGTGCCAGCAACTCGGGGGGGAACACTGAAGCTTTCTTT
CDR3: CASNSGGNTEAFF

J: TRBJ2-1
size: -
V: TRBV4-2
D: -
DNA: TGTGCCAGCAGCCAAGTTACGGACGCATACAATGAGCAGTTCTTC
CDR3: CASSQVTDAYNEQFF

J: TRBJ2-7
size: once
V: TRBV28
D: -
DNA: TGTGCCAGCAGACAGGGTTGGAGCGAGCAGTACTTC
CDR3: CASRQGWSEQYF

J: TRBJ1-1
size: -
V: TRBV19
D: TRBD1
DNA: TGTGCCAGTAGCGACCCAGGGGGAAGTACTGAAGCTTTCTTT
CDR3: CASSDPGGSTEAFF

J: TRBJ2-7
size: -
V: TRBV27
D: TRBD1
DNA: TGTGCCAGCAGCCTCGACAGGGTCGGCTACGAGCAGTACTTC
CDR3: CASSLDRVGYEQYF

J: TRBJ1-2
size: -
V: TRBV5-4
D: -
DNA: TGTGCCAGCAGCCCCCCTCAGGGCAAGCAAAGGGATGGCTACACCTTC
CDR3: CASSPPQGKQRDGYTF